This section outlines one TCR beta chain sequence together with its context. No antigen is known for it. V was clipped by 4 bases and J by 3 bases, with 12 bases between them. CDR1 and CDR2 (germline): SGHRS, YFSETQ. The CDR3 is made up of 14 amino acids. This sample is drawn from a study of T cells after yellow fever vaccination. About the study: The authors prepared low-cell-number fractions using SMART-Seq v4 Ultra Low Input. Study results and limitations: Reappearance after the booster was observed for most primary-vaccination clones (roughly 96% CD4, over 70% CD8). It was the secondary response that reached its peak faster, day 5 versus 15, but it was weaker.

5'RACE template switching generated TCR cDNA, adding a universal primer site and UMIs. TCRdb independently ran MiXCR on the 5' RACE reads; one entry per CDR3 protein. The sample holds some 550,000 distinct CDR3 sequences, 15% to 20% seen once. This TCR came from a young man who received the YFV17D yellow fever vaccine. The material sequenced was PBMCs, taken 15 days after the yellow fever booster vaccination. This sequence joins TRBV5-1 and TRBJ2-3; D unresolved. CDR3 sequence reads: CASSLLVGTDTQYF. As DNA, the CDR3 is TGCGCCAGCAGCCTTTTAGTGGGGACAGATACGCAGTATTTT.